This TCR beta chain originates from a study of STAT5B mutations in CD4+ large granular lymphocyte leukemia. Generated by immunoSEQ multiplex PCR, the TCRdb table keeps only in-frame clones and is missing some. Here the sample spans 28,000 or so clones, about three quarters being singletons. In regard to this clone: What it binds is unknown.

The germline V gene encodes CDR1 SEHNR and CDR2 FQNEAQ (reference sequence). V gave up 5 bases and J gave up 4 bases, with 17 bases separating them. The CDR3 extends over 15 amino acids. Study-level points and caveats: Compared with healthy controls (2/35), patient top clones favored TRBV06 (8/27).

V is TRBV7-9 and J is TRBJ2-5; maybe TRBD1 (6 bases). The TCR originated in a human donor in good health. Sequencing input: CD4+ T cells from blood buffy coats. CDR3 DNA sequence: TGTGCCAGCAGCCCGGGACCGGACAGAGTAGAGACCCAGTACTTC. Translated: CASSPGPDRVETQYF.